The rows below give T cell receptor beta chains drawn from one sample of a study of shared clonotypes between healthy human individuals. Only in-frame clones appear in the TCRdb table, and some are missing; sequencing was by immunoSEQ multiplex PCR. The sample carries under 2,500,000 clones, 90% to 96% recorded once. Sequences were obtained from naive CD4+ T cells sorted from blood. These receptor sequences come from a man in his late teens or twenties in good health. CDR3s include the opening cysteine and the closing phenylalanine or tryptophan. The D gene is left open where the match is weak. Expanded clones get a size class; other rows say once, few or many, or leave the size out.

J gene: TRBJ2-3
D gene: NA
clone size: NA
V gene: TRBV27
CDR3 DNA: TGTGCCAGCCGTAGGAGGGTGGGAGATACGCAGTATTTT
CDR3 protein: CASRRRVGDTQYF

J gene: TRBJ1-6
D gene: NA
clone size: NA
V gene: TRBV5-6
CDR3 DNA: TGTGCCAGCAGCCCGCAGGGTGGATTGACACCCCTCCACTTT
CDR3 protein: CASSPQGGLTPLHF

J gene: TRBJ1-1
D gene: NA
clone size: NA
V gene: TRBV7-2
CDR3 DNA: TGTGCCAGCAGCCTTAACACTGAAGCTTTCTTT
CDR3 protein: CASSLNTEAFF

J gene: TRBJ2-3
D gene: NA
clone size: NA
V gene: TRBV10-2
CDR3 DNA: TGCGCCAGCAGTGAGCCGACGTTAGATACGCAGTATTTT
CDR3 protein: CASSEPTLDTQYF

J gene: TRBJ2-7
D gene: NA
clone size: NA
V gene: TRBV10-2
CDR3 DNA: TGCGCCAGCAGCACGATGGACCTATACGAGCAGTACTTC
CDR3 protein: CASSTMDLYEQYF

J gene: TRBJ1-6
D gene: NA
clone size: NA
V gene: TRBV6-1
CDR3 DNA: TGTGCCAGCAGGGACAGTAAGAATTCACCCCTCCACTTT
CDR3 protein: CASRDSKNSPLHF

J gene: TRBJ2-5
D gene: TRBD2
clone size: NA
V gene: TRBV7-3
CDR3 DNA: TGTGCCAGCAGCTTAATGGGGACTAGCGGAGGACAAGAGACCCAGTACTTC
CDR3 protein: CASSLMGTSGGQETQYF

J gene: TRBJ2-2
D gene: NA
clone size: NA
V gene: TRBV9
CDR3 DNA: TGTGCCAGCCATATCGTGAACACCGGGGAGCTGTTTTTT
CDR3 protein: CASHIVNTGELFF

J gene: TRBJ1-1
D gene: NA
clone size: once
V gene: TRBV18
CDR3 DNA: TGTGCCAGCTCACCGACGACAGGATCGAACACTGAAGCTTTCTTT
CDR3 protein: CASSPTTGSNTEAFF

J gene: TRBJ2-7
D gene: NA
clone size: NA
V gene: TRBV19
CDR3 DNA: TGTGCCAGTAGTATAGGGACTGGTTACGAGCAGTACTTC
CDR3 protein: CASSIGTGYEQYF

J gene: TRBJ2-1
D gene: TRBD2
clone size: NA
V gene: TRBV5-5
CDR3 DNA: TGTGCCAGCAGCGGACTAGCGGGCTCCTACAATGAGCAGTTCTTC
CDR3 protein: CASSGLAGSYNEQFF

J gene: TRBJ2-7
D gene: TRBD2
clone size: NA
V gene: TRBV4-3
CDR3 DNA: TGCGCCAGCAGCCAAGATTTGGCTAGCGGGACTCGACAGTACTTC
CDR3 protein: CASSQDLASGTRQYF

J gene: TRBJ2-2
D gene: NA
clone size: once
V gene: TRBV2
CDR3 DNA: TGTGCCAGCCGGACGGATACCGGGGAGCTGTTTTTT
CDR3 protein: CASRTDTGELFF

J gene: TRBJ1-1
D gene: NA
clone size: NA
V gene: TRBV7-9
CDR3 DNA: TGTGCCAGCAGCTTAGTAGGATCGGGGAACACTGAAGCTTTCTTT
CDR3 protein: CASSLVGSGNTEAFF

J gene: TRBJ2-3
D gene: NA
clone size: NA
V gene: TRBV7-8
CDR3 DNA: TGTGCCAGCAGCTTAGGTCCCCTTCTTCAGGGTGGGGAGACAGATACGCAGTATTTT
CDR3 protein: CASSLGPLLQGGETDTQYF

J gene: TRBJ1-5
D gene: NA
clone size: NA
V gene: TRBV21-1
CDR3 DNA: TGTGCCAGCACCTCACAGGGGGCTTACAATCAGCCCCAGCATTTT
CDR3 protein: CASTSQGAYNQPQHF

J gene: TRBJ1-2
D gene: NA
clone size: NA
V gene: TRBV2
CDR3 DNA: TGTGCCAGCAGTGAAGCTGGGAACAAAGCTGGCTACACCTTC
CDR3 protein: CASSEAGNKAGYTF

J gene: TRBJ2-7
D gene: NA
clone size: NA
V gene: TRBV14
CDR3 DNA: TGTGCCAGCAGCCAGGGGACCGGACAGATCTACGAGCAGTACTTC
CDR3 protein: CASSQGTGQIYEQYF

J gene: TRBJ2-5
D gene: NA
clone size: NA
V gene: TRBV5-4
CDR3 DNA: TGTGCCAGCAGCTTGGGCAGGTACCAAGAGACCCAGTACTTC
CDR3 protein: CASSLGRYQETQYF

J gene: TRBJ2-3
D gene: TRBD2
clone size: NA
V gene: TRBV7-2
CDR3 DNA: TGTGCCAGCAGCTTAGGTTTTAGCGGGAGGAACGCAGATACGCAGTATTTT
CDR3 protein: CASSLGFSGRNADTQYF

J gene: TRBJ2-5
D gene: TRBD2
clone size: NA
V gene: TRBV7-2
CDR3 DNA: TGTGCCAGCAGCCGCACCGGGACTAGCGGCCGGGGAGGGGAGACCCAGTACTTC
CDR3 protein: CASSRTGTSGRGGETQYF

J gene: TRBJ2-5
D gene: NA
clone size: NA
V gene: TRBV5-6
CDR3 DNA: TGTGCCAGCAGCCAAAGAGTGGGTACAGGAGAGACCCAGTACTTC
CDR3 protein: CASSQRVGTGETQYF

J gene: TRBJ2-3
D gene: TRBD2
clone size: NA
V gene: TRBV7-9
CDR3 DNA: TGTGCCAGCAGCTTGGGACTATCTCCAAATACGCAGTATTTT
CDR3 protein: CASSLGLSPNTQYF

J gene: TRBJ2-7
D gene: NA
clone size: NA
V gene: TRBV28
CDR3 DNA: TGTGCCAGCACCCAAGCTGGGGAAGGAGGGCAGTACTTC
CDR3 protein: CASTQAGEGGQYF

J gene: TRBJ2-7
D gene: NA
clone size: once
V gene: TRBV7-2
CDR3 DNA: TGTGCCAGCAGCTTCTTGGCCGCGTACGAGCAGTACTTC
CDR3 protein: CASSFLAAYEQYF

J gene: TRBJ1-1
D gene: NA
clone size: once
V gene: TRBV29-1
CDR3 DNA: TGCAGCGTTGAGTTGGCAGGGCTTGCGAGGACTGAAGCTTTCTTT
CDR3 protein: CSVELAGLARTEAFF

J gene: TRBJ1-2
D gene: NA
clone size: once
V gene: TRBV6-1
CDR3 DNA: TGTGCCAGCAGGGGCCGCTCCTATGGCTACACCTTC
CDR3 protein: CASRGRSYGYTF

J gene: TRBJ2-7
D gene: TRBD1
clone size: NA
V gene: TRBV11-1
CDR3 DNA: TGTGCCAGCAGCTTGAAACGGGACAGGGGCTACGAGCAGTACTTC
CDR3 protein: CASSLKRDRGYEQYF

J gene: TRBJ2-3
D gene: NA
clone size: once
V gene: TRBV18
CDR3 DNA: TGTGCCAGCTCACAGCCGGGCACAGATACGCAGTATTTT
CDR3 protein: CASSQPGTDTQYF

J gene: TRBJ2-3
D gene: NA
clone size: NA
V gene: TRBV25-1
CDR3 DNA: TGTGCCAGCAGTGCTTCCCCCCCACGCACAGATACGCAGTATTTT
CDR3 protein: CASSASPPRTDTQYF

J gene: TRBJ2-3
D gene: NA
clone size: NA
V gene: TRBV5-1
CDR3 DNA: TGCGCCAGCAGCCCCCCGTTTTACCCCGCAGATACGCAGTATTTT
CDR3 protein: CASSPPFYPADTQYF

J gene: TRBJ1-2
D gene: TRBD1
clone size: NA
V gene: TRBV28
CDR3 DNA: TGTGCCAGCAGATTGACAGGGCACTATGGCTACACCTTC
CDR3 protein: CASRLTGHYGYTF

J gene: TRBJ2-3
D gene: TRBD2
clone size: NA
V gene: TRBV5-1
CDR3 DNA: TGCGCCAGCAGCTTGGAACTAGCGGGTTACACAGATACGCAGTATTTT
CDR3 protein: CASSLELAGYTDTQYF

J gene: TRBJ2-7
D gene: NA
clone size: NA
V gene: TRBV29-1
CDR3 DNA: TGCAGCGTTGCCGAAAATTCCTACGAGCAGTACTTC
CDR3 protein: CSVAENSYEQYF

J gene: TRBJ1-3
D gene: TRBD1
clone size: NA
V gene: TRBV18
CDR3 DNA: TGTGCCAGCTCACCTCTCTCAAATGCGGCAGGGGGAACCTCTGGAAACACCATATATTTT
CDR3 protein: CASSPLSNAAGGTSGNTIYF

J gene: TRBJ1-4
D gene: NA
clone size: NA
V gene: TRBV5-4
CDR3 DNA: TGTGCCAGCAGCTTAGGAGGGGATGGAGAAAAACTGTTTTTT
CDR3 protein: CASSLGGDGEKLFF

J gene: TRBJ2-3
D gene: TRBD2
clone size: NA
V gene: TRBV9
CDR3 DNA: TGTGCCAGCAGCCCCCGGGTAGCGGGAGACACAGATACGCAGTATTTT
CDR3 protein: CASSPRVAGDTDTQYF

J gene: TRBJ1-2
D gene: NA
clone size: NA
V gene: TRBV6-1
CDR3 DNA: TGTGCCAGCAGTGTTGACAGGTTTCCTAACTATGGCTACACCTTC
CDR3 protein: CASSVDRFPNYGYTF

J gene: TRBJ2-7
D gene: TRBD2
clone size: NA
V gene: TRBV6-1
CDR3 DNA: TGTGCCAGCAGAAGCGGGACTTACGAGCAGTACTTC
CDR3 protein: CASRSGTYEQYF

J gene: TRBJ2-2
D gene: NA
clone size: NA
V gene: TRBV7-2
CDR3 DNA: TGTGCCAGCAGCTTGTGGGAAACCGGGGAGCTGTTTTTT
CDR3 protein: CASSLWETGELFF

J gene: TRBJ1-1
D gene: NA
clone size: NA
V gene: TRBV29-1
CDR3 DNA: TGCAGCGTTCAAACAGGGCTTATGAACACTGAAGCTTTCTTT
CDR3 protein: CSVQTGLMNTEAFF

J gene: TRBJ2-2
D gene: NA
clone size: NA
V gene: TRBV19
CDR3 DNA: TGTGCCAGTGAGACGGCGGGATACTACACCGGGGAGCTGTTTTTT
CDR3 protein: CASETAGYYTGELFF

J gene: TRBJ2-7
D gene: NA
clone size: NA
V gene: TRBV6-4
CDR3 DNA: TGTGCCAGCAGTGACATGTCCCGGGACATTTACGAGCAGTACTTC
CDR3 protein: CASSDMSRDIYEQYF

J gene: TRBJ2-7
D gene: TRBD2
clone size: NA
V gene: TRBV6-1
CDR3 DNA: TGTGCCATCAGTGAGTCTCTAGCGGGAGGGGAATACGAGCAGTACTTC
CDR3 protein: CAISESLAGGEYEQYF

J gene: TRBJ2-2
D gene: NA
clone size: NA
V gene: TRBV5-1
CDR3 DNA: TGCGCCAGCAGCTTGGGGCAGGGTGCCGGGGAGCTGTTTTTT
CDR3 protein: CASSLGQGAGELFF

J gene: TRBJ2-7
D gene: TRBD1
clone size: NA
V gene: TRBV10-1
CDR3 DNA: TGCGCCAGGGGGACAGGGAGGTCCTACGAGCAGTACTTC
CDR3 protein: CARGTGRSYEQYF

J gene: TRBJ2-7
D gene: NA
clone size: NA
V gene: TRBV5-4
CDR3 DNA: TGTGCCAGCAGCTTGGGTGACAAGGGAAGCTACGAGCAGTACTTC
CDR3 protein: CASSLGDKGSYEQYF

J gene: TRBJ1-4
D gene: TRBD1
clone size: NA
V gene: TRBV11-2
CDR3 DNA: TGTGCCAGCAGCACATACAGGGGAACTAATGAAAAACTGTTTTTT
CDR3 protein: CASSTYRGTNEKLFF

J gene: TRBJ2-4
D gene: NA
clone size: NA
V gene: TRBV5-6
CDR3 DNA: TGTGCCAGCAGCTTGGGCGGGGATCTAGCCAAAAACATTCAGTACTTC
CDR3 protein: CASSLGGDLAKNIQYF